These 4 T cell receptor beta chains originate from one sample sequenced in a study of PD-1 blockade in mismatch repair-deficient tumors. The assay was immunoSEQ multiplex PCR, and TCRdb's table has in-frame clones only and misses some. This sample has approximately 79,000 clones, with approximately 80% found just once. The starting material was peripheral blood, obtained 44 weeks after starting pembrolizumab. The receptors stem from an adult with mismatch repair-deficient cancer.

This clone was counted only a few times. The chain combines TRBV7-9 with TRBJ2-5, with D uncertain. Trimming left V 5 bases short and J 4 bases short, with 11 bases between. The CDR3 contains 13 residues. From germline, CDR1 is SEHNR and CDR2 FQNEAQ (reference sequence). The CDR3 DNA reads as TGTGCCAGCAGCCCCAAAGGGCCAGAGACCCAGTACTTC. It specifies CASSPKGPETQYF.

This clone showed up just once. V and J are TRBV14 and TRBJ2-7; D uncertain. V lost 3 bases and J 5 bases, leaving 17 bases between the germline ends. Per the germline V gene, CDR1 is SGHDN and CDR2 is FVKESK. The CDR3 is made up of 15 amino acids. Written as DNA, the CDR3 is TGTGCCAGCAGCCACTGTCTATCGGGCTTCGACGAGCAGTACTTC. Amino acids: CASSHCLSGFDEQYF.

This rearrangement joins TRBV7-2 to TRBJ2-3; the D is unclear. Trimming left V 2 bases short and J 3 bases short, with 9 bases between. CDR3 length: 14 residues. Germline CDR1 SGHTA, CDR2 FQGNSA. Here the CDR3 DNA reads TGTGCCAGCAGCTTATCTACGGCTACAGATACGCAGTATTTT. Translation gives CASSLSTATDTQYF. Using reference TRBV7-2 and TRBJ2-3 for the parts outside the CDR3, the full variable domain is GAGVSQSPSNKVTEKGKDVELRCDPISGHTALYWYRQSLGQGLEFLIYFQGNSAPDKSGLPSDRFSAERTGGSVSTLTIQRTQQEDSAVYLCASSLSTATDTQYFGPGTRLTVL.

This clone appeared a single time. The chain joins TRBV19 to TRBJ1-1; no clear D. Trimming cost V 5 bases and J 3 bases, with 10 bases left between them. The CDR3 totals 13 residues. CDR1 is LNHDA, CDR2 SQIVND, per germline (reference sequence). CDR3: CASSLDGDTEAFF. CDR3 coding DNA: TGTGCCAGTAGTTTGGACGGGGACACTGAAGCTTTCTTT.